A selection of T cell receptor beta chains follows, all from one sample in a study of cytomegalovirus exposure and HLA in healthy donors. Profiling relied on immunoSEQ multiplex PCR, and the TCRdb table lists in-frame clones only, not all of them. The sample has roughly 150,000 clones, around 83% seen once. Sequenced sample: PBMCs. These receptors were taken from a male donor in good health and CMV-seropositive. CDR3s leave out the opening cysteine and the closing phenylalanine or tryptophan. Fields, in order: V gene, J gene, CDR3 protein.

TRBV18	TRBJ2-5	ASSPGGAAETQY
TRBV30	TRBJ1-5	AWSVLDSNQPQH
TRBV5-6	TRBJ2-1	ASSLAWTENYNEQF
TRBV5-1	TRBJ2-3	ASSLGLAGTTTDTQY
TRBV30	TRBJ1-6	AWVDRANSPLH
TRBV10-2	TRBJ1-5	ASSEAGGNQPQH
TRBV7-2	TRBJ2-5	ASSLGSVQETQY
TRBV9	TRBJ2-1	ASSVAVTGHEQF
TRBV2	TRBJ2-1	ASREGTGAYNEQF
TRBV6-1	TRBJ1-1	ASSRGFGTEAF
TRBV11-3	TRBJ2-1	ASSPRSGSNEQF
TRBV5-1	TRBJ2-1	ASSQSQGLAGVHEQF
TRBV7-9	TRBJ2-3	ASSFLASREGRRDTQY
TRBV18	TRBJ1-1	ASSSVDRNTEAF
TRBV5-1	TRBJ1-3	ASSPTGTGGLGSGNTIY
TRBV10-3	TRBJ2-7	AISESGSHYEQY
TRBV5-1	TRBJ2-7	ASSSQGLEQY
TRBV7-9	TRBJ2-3	ASSYQGVWTDTQY
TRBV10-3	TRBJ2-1	AISFPGLGTYNEQF
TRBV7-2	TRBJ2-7	ASSAGTTGEQY
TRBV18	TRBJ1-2	ASSPAGQGEVRGYT
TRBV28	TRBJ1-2	ASNTGGNNYGYT
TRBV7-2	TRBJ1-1	ASSARKGPNTEAF
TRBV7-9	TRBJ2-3	ASSSGQRTDTQY
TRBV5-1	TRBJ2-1	ASSSGLAGGNNEQF